A single sample is the source of the 16 T cell receptor beta chains below, sequenced in a study of shared clonotypes between healthy human individuals (dated by TCRdb to 2020 to 2021). CD8 naive samples were obtained by positive selection for CCR7 among CD45RO-negative cells, yielding a CD45RA+CCR7+ population from which TemRA cells were excluded. Library preparation was by the immunoSEQ multiplex PCR assay. TCRdb mirrors the immuneACCESS table, restricted to in-frame sequences. Some clones are absent from its copies; in checked studies, under half trace to an unresolved V gene, and the reason for the others is unknown. This sample holds about 680,000 clones; about 90% were observed only once. The ten largest clones capture roughly 24% of the sample. Sequenced input: naive CD8+ T cells sorted from blood. Reading the label with the study, this specimen's cell subset or site is: CD45RA+CCR7+. The receptors were gathered from a young man in good health.

The chain uses TRBV7-2 and TRBJ1-1; TRBD1 agrees at 7 bases. Germline V gives CDR1 SGHTA, CDR2 FQGNSA. J gave up 1 base and V 5 bases, and 4 bases lay outside the gene matches. The CDR3 runs 14 residues. CDR3 in amino acids: CASSEWTGNTEAFF. In nucleotides, the CDR3 is TGTGCCAGCAGCGAATGGACAGGGAACACTGAAGCTTTCTTT.

This clone was counted once. The sample holds other DNA sequences that translate to the same CDR3. V gene TRBV28 combines with J gene TRBJ2-2; D unclear. Trimming cost V 3 bases and J 0 bases, with 5 bases left between them. Looked up from germline, CDR1 is MDHEN and CDR2 is SYDVKM. The CDR3 runs 14 residues. The CDR3 DNA sequence: TGTGCCAGCAGTTTCCGTGCGAACACCGGGGAGCTGTTTTTT. It specifies CASSFRANTGELFF.

The chain combines TRBV7-8 with TRBJ2-7; the D gene is possibly TRBD2 (6 bases). Germline values: CDR1 SGHVS, CDR2 FQNEAQ. CDR3 length: 20 residues. The V end was cut by 2 bases, the J end by 3 bases, with 29 bases between. In nucleotides, the CDR3 is TGTGCCAGCAGCTTAAAAAGGTCGGGAGTCTTAGCGTTGGAGAGCTACGAGCAGTACTTC. Protein: CASSLKRSGVLALESYEQYF.

A note on this clone: Other DNA sequences within the sample encode an identical CDR3. This chain joins TRBV30 and TRBJ2-7; D not resolved. The CDR3 runs 12 residues. Per the germline V gene, CDR1 is GTSNPN and CDR2 is SVGIG (reference sequence). V was clipped by 0 bases and J by 3 bases, with 6 bases between them. DNA for the CDR3: TGTGCCTGGAGTGTAGGCGGCTACGAGCAGTACTTC. This codes for CAWSVGGYEQYF.

This chain links TRBV10-3 with TRBJ1-1; unclear D gene. Trimming cost V 6 bases and J 4 bases, with 6 bases left between them. Germline lookup yields CDR1 ENHRY and CDR2 SYGVKD. This CDR3 has 11 amino acids. DNA of the CDR3: TGTGCCATCAGCGCGGGCACTGAAGCTTTCTTT. This gives the protein CAISAGTEAFF.

The chain links TRBV9 to TRBJ1-1; possibly TRBD1 for D (5 bases). This CDR3 comprises 17 residues. V was cut by 0 bases and J by 3 bases, with 18 bases left in between. Per the germline V gene, CDR1 is SGDLS and CDR2 is YYNGEE. The CDR3 spells CASSVGRGRAGDTEAFF. The CDR3 DNA reads as TGTGCCAGCAGCGTAGGTCGAGGGAGAGCGGGGGACACTGAAGCTTTCTTT. Together with reference TRBV9 and TRBJ1-1, the CDR3 gives the full variable domain: DSGVTQTPKHLITATGQRVTLRCSPRSGDLSVYWYQQSLDQGLQFLIQYYNGEERAKGNILERFSAQQFPDLHSELNLSSLELGDSALYFCASSVGRGRAGDTEAFFGQGTRLTVV.

The chain recombines TRBV19 with TRBJ2-1; TRBD2 agrees at 16 bases. Germline trimming cut 7 bases from V and 9 bases from J; bases unmatched to any gene: 9. Looked up from germline, CDR1 is LNHDA and CDR2 is SQIVND (reference sequence). There are 16 residues in the CDR3. CDR3 residues: CASTPPGLAGGGEQFF. The CDR3 nucleotides read TGTGCCAGTACCCCCCCGGGACTAGCGGGAGGGGGTGAGCAGTTCTTC.

The chain is built from TRBV11-2 and TRBJ2-3; 8 nucleotides align to TRBD2. CDR3 length: 16 amino acids. CDR1 SGHAT and CDR2 FQNNGV come from the germline V gene. The ends lost 5 bases at V and 6 bases at J; junction bases unmatched: 13. The CDR3 sequence is CASSPTSGFTPDTQYF. The CDR3 DNA sequence: TGTGCCAGCAGCCCTACTAGCGGATTTACCCCTGATACGCAGTATTTT.

This CDR3 reads CASSLSAGANYEQYF. The CDR3 DNA reads as TGCGCCAGCAGCTTATCAGCGGGAGCGAACTACGAGCAGTACTTC. This chain links TRBV5-1 with TRBJ2-7; TRBD2 matches 8 bases. Germline trimming cut 2 bases from V and 3 bases from J; bases unmatched to any gene: 7. Germline V gene data show CDR1 as SGHRS and CDR2 as YFSETQ. This CDR3 comprises 15 residues.

This chain joins TRBV7-9 and TRBJ2-7; TRBD1 is a possible D gene (5 bases). V lost 1 base to trimming and J lost 4 bases, with 14 bases between them. This CDR3 spans 15 amino acids. Germline CDR1 and CDR2: SEHNR and FQNEAQ (reference sequence). Here the CDR3 DNA reads TGTGCCAGCAGCTTAGGGGCCCTAGGACATTACGAGCAGTACTTC. Translating gives CASSLGALGHYEQYF.

J is TRBJ2-2 and V is TRBV7-8, with 13 nucleotides matching TRBD2. The ends lost 5 bases at V and 3 bases at J; junction bases unmatched: 6. The CDR3 totals 17 residues. Germline values: CDR1 SGHVS, CDR2 FQNEAQ. In DNA form, the CDR3 reads TGTGCCAGCAGCCTCGGACTAGCGGGAGAATACACCGGGGAGCTGTTTTTT. This encodes CASSLGLAGEYTGELFF.

The gene calls are TRBV2 and TRBJ2-1; TRBD1 might be the D (6 bases). Between the trimmed V and J ends, which lost 7 bases and 5 bases, there was a span of 15 bases. This CDR3 has 14 residues. Germline-derived CDR1 and CDR2 are SNHLY and FYNNEI. This chain's CDR3 is CASIDFGTNNEQFF. In nucleotides, the CDR3 is TGTGCCAGCATAGACTTTGGGACAAACAATGAGCAGTTCTTC.

The chain links TRBV9 to TRBJ2-1, with TRBD2 matching over 13 bases. Germline values: CDR1 SGDLS, CDR2 YYNGEE. J lost 7 bases, V lost 3 bases, and 13 bases had no gene match. The length of the CDR3 is 18 residues. CDR3 coding DNA: TGTGCCAGCAGCGCAACGGGACTAGCGGGATCGATGAAGAATGAGCAGTTCTTC. It specifies CASSATGLAGSMKNEQFF.

As to this clone: The sample contains more than one DNA sequence encoding this CDR3. CDR3 in amino acids: CASSLLSGNTGELFF. In nucleotides, the CDR3 is TGTGCCAGCAGCTTACTTAGCGGGAACACCGGGGAGCTGTTTTTT. This chain connects TRBV5-4 to TRBJ2-2, with D possibly being TRBD2 (6 bases). The CDR3 loop spans 15 amino acids. Trimming removed 2 bases at V and 1 base at J, with 9 bases between. Germline values: CDR1 SGHNT, CDR2 YYREEE (reference sequence).

This rearrangement joins TRBV6-4 to TRBJ2-3; 7 bases line up with TRBD2. Trimming at V came to 5 bases and at J to 3 bases, leaving 8 bases not matched to a gene. The CDR3 sequence is 15 residues long. Germline V CDR1 and CDR2: MRHNA, SNTAGT. CDR3 DNA: TGTGCCAGCAGTTCGGGCCTAGCGGTTACAGATACGCAGTATTTT. This gives the protein CASSSGLAVTDTQYF.

J is TRBJ1-1 and V is TRBV4-1, with 7 nucleotides matching TRBD1. J gave up 3 bases and V 4 bases, and 11 bases lay outside the gene matches. Germline CDR1 MGHRA, CDR2 YSYEKL. This CDR3 region has 16 residues. The DNA for the CDR3 is TGCGCCAGCAGCCCCAAGGTCCCAGGGGGGGACACTGAAGCTTTCTTT. Translating gives CASSPKVPGGDTEAFF.